The 13 T cell receptor beta chains below come from one sample, sequenced in a study of blood T cell repertoires in COVID-19 (dated by TCRdb to about 2020). Libraries were prepared through the immunoSEQ multiplex PCR assay. Sourced from immuneACCESS, this table was stored by TCRdb with only in-frame sequences that have V and J called. A share of the clones is absent; for the studies checked, an unresolved V gene accounts for under half, and the remainder has no known explanation. For this sample there are tens of thousands of clones; 75% to 90% appear just once. Jointly, the top ten make up roughly 3.5% of the sample. The sample was peripheral blood. The receptor source for this set is a human donor in a cohort sampled during active COVID-19.

This clone was seen only a few times. The rearrangement joins TRBV3-1 (or the pseudogene TRBV3-2) to TRBJ1-2; a weak D match, TRBD1 (5 bases). V gave up 4 bases and J gave up 4 bases, with 16 bases separating them. Germline lookup yields CDR1 LGHDT and CDR2 YNNKEL (reference sequence). The CDR3 runs 15 residues. The CDR3 DNA is TGTGCCAGCAGCCTATCGACGGGACTTAGCTATGGCTACACCTTC. Translated, it gives CASSLSTGLSYGYTF.

Note on this clone: This sample includes further DNA sequences coding for the same CDR3. The V call is TRBV19, the J call TRBJ2-7, with 8 bases that match TRBD1. CDR3 length: 13 residues. After removal of 4 bases from V and 3 bases from J, the junction contained 2 bases not matched to a gene. Germline assignment: CDR1 LNHDA and CDR2 SQIVND (reference sequence). CDR3 in DNA: TGTGCCAGTAGTACCGACAGGGGCTACGAGCAGTACTTC. Protein sequence: CASSTDRGYEQYF. The full variable domain, in which reference TRBV19 and TRBJ2-7 provide the parts outside the CDR3, is DGGITQSPKYLFRKEGQNVTLSCEQNLNHDAMYWYRQDPGQGLRLIYYSQIVNDFQKGDIAEGYSVSREKKESFPLTVTSAQKNPTAFYLCASSTDRGYEQYFGPGTRLTVT.

The rearrangement uses TRBV2 and TRBJ2-1, with D unresolved. Germline CDR1 SNHLY, CDR2 FYNNEI. V dropped 4 bases and J dropped 0 bases, with 7 bases sitting between them. The CDR3 is made up of 14 amino acids. CDR3 region: CASSVTGSYNEQFF. The CDR3 DNA reads TGTGCCAGCAGTGTTACGGGCTCCTACAATGAGCAGTTCTTC.

The chain joins TRBV9 to TRBJ1-4, with a weak D call TRBD1 (5 bases). Per the germline V gene, CDR1 is SGDLS and CDR2 is YYNGEE. The CDR3 consists of 15 residues. Between the trimmed V and J ends, which lost 0 bases and 1 base, there was a span of 7 bases. CDR3 in DNA: TGTGCCAGCAGCGTAGAAGGGGTAACTAATGAAAAACTGTTTTTT. This translates into CASSVEGVTNEKLFF.

The rearrangement links TRBV7-2 to TRBJ1-1; 7 bases are a match to TRBD1. CDR3 length: 13 residues. The germline CDR1 and CDR2 sequences are SGHTA and FQGNSA. The V gene end was trimmed by 5 bases and the J gene end by 1 base; junction bases not matched to a gene: 1. The CDR3 loop reads CASSRDRNTEAFF. CDR3 in DNA: TGTGCCAGCAGCCGGGACAGGAACACTGAAGCTTTCTTT.

The genes are TRBV7-2 and TRBJ1-2; TRBD1 matches at 8 bases. Trimming removed 5 bases from V and 5 bases from J; junction bases left unmatched: 10. Germline V CDR1 and CDR2: SGHTA, FQGNSA. CDR3 length equals 15 residues. The CDR3 DNA sequence: TGTGCCAGCAGCCCAGATGGACAGGGTGGGTATGGCTACACCTTC. Its protein is CASSPDGQGGYGYTF. Using reference TRBV7-2 and TRBJ1-2 for the parts outside the CDR3, the full variable domain is GAGVSQSPSNKVTEKGKDVELRCDPISGHTALYWYRQSLGQGLEFLIYFQGNSAPDKSGLPSDRFSAERTGGSVSTLTIQRTQQEDSAVYLCASSPDGQGGYGYTFGSGTRLTVV.

The genes are TRBV6-5 and TRBJ2-3, with 7 bases aligning to TRBD1. Germline assignment: CDR1 MNHEY and CDR2 SVGAGI. The J segment lost 4 bases and the V segment lost 3 bases, leaving 10 bases of the junction unmatched. The CDR3 totals 16 residues. As DNA, the CDR3 is TGTGCCAGCAGTTATCGGGACAGAGGTCTTGCAGATACGCAGTATTTT. This sequence encodes CASSYRDRGLADTQYF.

The chain recombines TRBV7-8 with TRBJ2-1; 8 nucleotides match TRBD1. With V trimmed by 4 bases and J by 8 bases, 1 base remained unmatched. Germline lookup yields CDR1 SGHVS and CDR2 FQNEAQ. This CDR3 contains 12 residues. The CDR3 region has the DNA TGTGCCAGCAGCTGGACAGGGTATGAGCAGTTCTTC. Encoded protein: CASSWTGYEQFF. The full variable domain, rest sourced from reference TRBV7-8 and TRBJ2-1, is GAGVSQSPRYKVAKRGQDVALRCDPISGHVSLFWYQQALGQGPEFLTYFQNEAQLDKSGLPSDRFFAERPEGSVSTLKIQRTQQEDSAVYLCASSWTGYEQFFGPGTRLTVL.

CDR3 sequence (DNA): TGTGCCAGCAGCTTGTACAGGGTGAGTCGCGGACTGTTTTTT. This codes for CASSLYRVSRGLFF. V and J are TRBV5-6 and TRBJ1-4; D possibly corresponds to TRBD1 (6 bases). Germline V gene sequence: CDR1 SGHDT, CDR2 YYEEEE. The V and J ends lost 1 base and 13 bases respectively, with 17 bases between them. CDR3 size: 14 residues. Complete variable domain (other parts from reference TRBV5-6 and TRBJ1-4): DAGVTQSPTHLIKTRGQQVTLRCSPKSGHDTVSWYQQALGQGPQFIFQYYEEEERQRGNFPDRFSGHQFPNYSSELNVNALLLGDSALYLCASSLYRVSRGLFFGSGTQLSVL.

This clone was detected a few times. This chain links TRBV4-3 with TRBJ1-1, with 9 bases aligning to TRBD1. The CDR3 loop spans 14 amino acids. Germline V CDR1 and CDR2: LGHNA, YSLEER. V shed 5 bases, J shed 4 bases, and the junction held 5 bases outside the gene matches. The CDR3 nucleotides read TGCGCCAGCAGCAGGGACAGGGCCAGCACTGAAGCTTTCTTT. Its translation is CASSRDRASTEAFF.

V gene TRBV3-1 (or the pseudogene TRBV3-2) combines with J gene TRBJ1-1, with a weak D call TRBD1 (5 bases). Per germline, CDR1 LGHDT and CDR2 YNNKEL (reference sequence). V lost 8 bases and J 6 bases, leaving 10 bases between the germline ends. The CDR3 is 11 residues long. The CDR3 sequence is CASRRGSEAFF. The DNA for the CDR3 is TGTGCCAGCCGGAGGGGCTCTGAAGCTTTCTTT.

The rearrangement links TRBV11-2 to TRBJ1-6; 8 positions match TRBD1. Germline loops: CDR1 SGHAT, CDR2 FQNNGV. The V segment lost 5 bases and the J segment 10 bases; nucleotides outside the gene matches: 7. The CDR3 is 14 amino acids. The CDR3 reads CASSTQGARSPLHF. For the CDR3, the DNA is TGTGCCAGCAGCACCCAGGGGGCCCGGTCACCCCTCCACTTT.

The chain couples TRBV5-1 to TRBJ1-1; 8 nucleotides agree with TRBD1. J gave up 1 base and V 0 bases, and 2 bases lay outside the gene matches. CDR1 is SGHRS and CDR2 is YFSETQ in the germline V gene. The CDR3 length is 15 residues. The CDR3 spells CASSLVQGANTEAFF. In nucleotides, the CDR3 is TGCGCCAGCAGCTTGGTTCAGGGGGCGAACACTGAAGCTTTCTTT.